The 30 T cell receptor beta chains presented below share a single source sample, sequenced in a study of prognosis after radiotherapy for stage I lung cancer (dated by TCRdb to the early 2020s). For sequencing, an Illumina HiSeq 3000 was employed. Two rounds of multiplex PCR on genomic DNA were used to amplify the TCR beta CDR3 region. In the first round of PCR, primers specific to each TRBV and TRBJ gene were used, and the primer sequences are filed in Chinese patent CN105087789A. TCRdb redid the processing of the public reads, applying fastp at Q25 and MiXCR, and retained in-frame beta chains. Rows merge per CDR3 protein into single entries with the most common DNA and genes. This sample has tens of thousands of distinct CDR3 sequences in its table, and approximately 25% of those were observed once. Of the sample, around a quarter is held by the ten largest clones. Material: PBMCs, obtained before or after stereotactic body radiation therapy (not recorded which). The receptor source for this set is a donor aged 50 or older with non-small cell lung cancer.

This clonotype was seen ten or more times. This chain links TRBV20-1 with TRBJ2-7, with 9 bases lining up with TRBD1. The V gene end was trimmed by 5 bases and the J gene end by 2 bases; junction bases not matched to a gene: 7. The CDR3 has 14 residues. Germline V gene sequence: CDR1 DFQATT, CDR2 SNEGSKA (reference sequence). CDR3 region: CSAFSGTGTYEQYF. The CDR3 bases are TGCAGTGCTTTCTCCGGGACAGGGACCTACGAGCAGTACTTC.

This clonotype was counted ten times or more. The chain uses TRBV28 and TRBJ2-7, with D perhaps TRBD1 (7 bases). This CDR3 region has 15 residues. Germline V gene sequence: CDR1 MDHEN, CDR2 SYDVKM. Between the trimmed V and J ends, which lost 6 bases and 6 bases, there was a span of 21 bases. The CDR3 coding sequence is TGTGCCAGCAGCATTTCCGCGGGGCAGGGGGGCGAGCAGTACTTC. Translating it yields CASSISAGQGGEQYF. Full variable domain (remainder filled in from reference TRBV28 and TRBJ2-7): DVKVTQSSRYLVKRTGEKVFLECVQDMDHENMFWYRQDPGLGLRLIYFSYDVKMKEKGDIPEGYSVSREKKERFSLILESASTNQTSMYLCASSISAGQGGEQYFGPGTRLTVT.

This clonotype was found many times. This chain connects TRBV27 to TRBJ1-2, with D tentatively TRBD1 (5 bases). CDR3 length: 15 amino acids. Germline CDR1 MNHEY, CDR2 SMNVEV (reference sequence). V lost 1 base to trimming and J lost 8 bases, with 17 bases between them. The CDR3 protein is CASSLYLGGEAGYTF. CDR3 bases: TGTGCCAGCAGTTTATATCTCGGGGGGGAGGCCGGCTACACCTTC.

Turning to this clonotype: Sequence at one end of the junction differs from germline and may be a read error. This sequence joins TRBV9 and TRBJ1-1; 8 nucleotides match TRBD1. The CDR3 is made up of 16 amino acids. Germline loops: CDR1 SGDLS, CDR2 YYNGEE. The CDR3 DNA is TGTGCCAGCGGCGTAGAACCCGCAGGGGGCGGGACTGAAGCTTTCTTT. Its protein product is CASGVEPAGGGTEAFF.

As concerns this clonotype: Only one base separates this from a far larger clonotype, so it likely reflects a read error. The V gene is TRBV2, the J gene TRBJ2-7; 8 bases are a match to TRBD1. CDR3 length equals 15 residues. Germline CDR1 and CDR2: SNHLY and FYNNEI. CDR3 sequence (DNA): TGTGACAGCAGCTTAGGGTCCGGACAGGGTAGCGAGCAGTACTTC. Protein: CDSSLGSGQGSEQYF.

This clonotype was observed a single time. A far larger clone is only one base removed, so a read error is likely. V usage is TRBV11-3 and J usage is TRBJ2-7; D not certain. CDR3 length: 14 residues. Germline-derived CDR1 and CDR2 are SGHNT and YENEEA. CDR3 in amino acids: CTSSLHDVTYEQYF. In DNA, the CDR3 is TGTACCAGCAGCCTGCACGACGTTACCTACGAGCAGTACTTC.

V gene TRBV28 combines with J gene TRBJ1-2, with TRBD1 as a possible D gene (6 bases). The CDR3 consists of 15 residues. Trimming cost V 4 bases and J 6 bases, with 18 bases left between them. CDR1 is MDHEN and CDR2 is SYDVKM in the germline V gene. CDR3 sequence (DNA): TGTGCCAGCAGTTCCGCAGGGGCCTTCGAAAATGGCTACACCTTC. This sequence encodes CASSSAGAFENGYTF.

This clonotype was recorded at least ten times. V is TRBV3-1 and J is TRBJ2-1, with D hard to call. Between the trimmed V and J ends, which lost 1 base and 10 bases, there was a span of 8 bases. This CDR3 spans 12 amino acids. Germline values: CDR1 LGHDT, CDR2 YNNKEL (reference sequence). The CDR3 sequence is CASSQVQSEQFF. Here the CDR3 DNA reads TGTGCCAGCAGCCAAGTACAGTCCGAGCAGTTCTTC.

This clonotype was seen ten or more times. The CDR3 sequence is CASMGGQGAYHSPLHF. The CDR3 region has the DNA TGTGCCAGCATGGGGGGACAGGGGGCTTATCATTCACCCCTCCACTTT. The chain combines TRBV6-1 with TRBJ1-6; TRBD1 aligns across 12 bases. With V trimmed by 7 bases and J by 8 bases, 9 bases remained unmatched. Germline V lookup: CDR1 MNHNS, CDR2 SASEGT. The CDR3 is made up of 16 amino acids.

This clonotype occurred many times. J is TRBJ2-7 and V is TRBV27; D uncertain. Trimming took off 2 bases at V and 2 bases at J, with 10 bases between the two ends. CDR3 size: 14 residues. Germline loops: CDR1 MNHEY, CDR2 SMNVEV (reference sequence). The CDR3 DNA reads TGTGCCAGCAGTTTAGGTACCTTACCCTACGAGCAGTACTTC. Amino acid sequence: CASSLGTLPYEQYF.

This clonotype was recorded at least ten times. V and J are TRBV12-3 or TRBV12-4 and TRBJ2-1; the match to TRBD2 covers 9 bases. V was pared by 8 bases and J by 7 bases, with 6 bases of the junction left unmatched. The CDR3 totals 13 residues. CDR3 protein: CASGVAGVNEQFF. The CDR3 region has the DNA TGTGCCAGCGGGGTAGCGGGGGTTAATGAGCAGTTCTTC.

At least ten counts were recorded for this clonotype. The chain employs TRBV28 and TRBJ2-4; TRBD1 matches 7 bases. V was pared by 8 bases and J by 0 bases, with 13 bases of the junction left unmatched. The CDR3 contains 17 residues. Germline CDR1 reads MDHEN; CDR2 reads SYDVKM. CDR3 sequence: CASSVIPGQIAKNIQYF. In DNA, the CDR3 is TGTGCCAGCTCTGTAATTCCGGGACAGATAGCCAAAAACATTCAGTACTTC.

This clonotype was counted at least ten times. V and J are TRBV6-4 and TRBJ1-2; unclear D gene. Germline CDR1 reads MRHNA; CDR2 reads SNTAGT. The CDR3 is 12 amino acids. Trimming stripped 3 bases from V and 5 bases from J, with 7 bases between. The CDR3 DNA sequence: TGTGCCAGCAGTGAGGGCAGGTATGGCTACACCTTC. Protein sequence: CASSEGRYGYTF.

This clonotype was detected many times. The rearrangement links TRBV29-1 to TRBJ2-7; D is possibly TRBD1 or TRBD2 (6 bases each). Per the germline V gene, CDR1 is SQVTM and CDR2 is ANQGSEA. V dropped 6 bases and J dropped 4 bases, with 13 bases sitting between them. CDR3 length equals 12 residues. The CDR3 region is CSVSLGGYEQYF. In DNA, the CDR3 is TGCAGCGTGTCGCTAGGGGGGTACGAGCAGTACTTC.

As regards this clonotype: It differs at one base from a far larger clone, so likely a read error. The chain joins TRBV6-1 to TRBJ2-1; D not certain. The CDR3 spans 13 residues. V lost 5 bases, J lost 5 bases, and 10 bases lay in between. From germline, CDR1 is MNHNS and CDR2 SASEGT. The CDR3 nucleotides are TGTGCCAGCAGTAAGACATATAACAATGAGCAGTTCTTC. It codes for CASSKTYNNEQFF.

This clonotype appeared many times. The chain is built from TRBV6-9 and TRBJ1-3; D is unclear. The CDR3 loop spans 16 amino acids. The V and J ends lost 3 bases and 0 bases respectively, with 12 bases between them. From germline, CDR1 is MNHGY and CDR2 SVAAGI. The chain's CDR3 is CASSYSDISSGNTIYF. As DNA, the CDR3 is TGTGCCAGCAGTTACTCCGACATCTCCTCTGGAAACACCATATATTTT.

This clonotype was seen at least ten times. For the CDR3, the DNA is TGTGCCAGCAGCTTAGCGCTGGGCAGGCCCCTCTCTGGAAACACCATATATTTT. Its translation is CASSLALGRPLSGNTIYF. V gene TRBV7-9 combines with J gene TRBJ1-3, with D unresolved. The CDR3 has 18 amino acids. With 0 bases removed from V and 0 bases from J, the gap between germline ends came to 15 bases. CDR1 and CDR2 (germline): SEHNR, FQNEAQ (reference sequence).

This clonotype was picked up many times. This rearrangement joins TRBV5-4 to TRBJ1-2; D is possibly TRBD1 (5 bases). This CDR3 contains 14 residues. Trimming took off 2 bases at V and 8 bases at J, with 16 bases between the two ends. Germline V gene sequence: CDR1 SGHNT, CDR2 YYREEE (reference sequence). In DNA form, the CDR3 reads TGTGCCAGCAGCTTTTCGGGGGACTGGGGAGGCTACACCTTC. It encodes CASSFSGDWGGYTF.

As to this clonotype: A much larger clone differs by one base, so this may be a read error. The chain is built from TRBV18 and TRBJ2-5, with D perhaps TRBD2 (6 bases). CDR3 size: 13 residues. The germline V gene encodes CDR1 KGHSH and CDR2 LQKENI. CDR3 loop: CASSGGGQGTQYF. The CDR3 DNA reads TGTGCCAGCTCGGGCGGAGGGCAAGGGACCCAGTACTTC.

As for this clonotype: A far larger clone lies a single base away; this is likely a read error. This sequence joins TRBV7-9 and TRBJ2-3, with TRBD2 as a possible D gene (5 bases). There are 16 residues in the CDR3. Per the germline V gene, CDR1 is SEHNR and CDR2 is FQNEAQ (reference sequence). V dropped 2 bases and J dropped 2 bases, with 14 bases sitting between them. The CDR3 region is CASSLTASWATDTQYF. As DNA, the CDR3 is TGTGCCAGCAGCTTAACGGCTAGCTGGGCCACAGATACGCAGTATTTT. The full variable domain, completed using reference TRBV7-9 and TRBJ2-3, is DTGVSQNPRHKITKRGQNVTFRCDPISEHNRLYWYRQTLGQGPEFLTYFQNEAQLEKSRLLSDRFSAERPKGSFSTLEIQRTEQGDSAMYLCASSLTASWATDTQYFGPGTRLTVL.

This clonotype has at least ten counts. V and J are TRBV9 and TRBJ1-5; D gene unclear. Germline CDR1 is SGDLS and CDR2 is YYNGEE. With 2 bases removed from V and 6 bases from J, the gap between germline ends came to 9 bases. This CDR3 comprises 13 residues. The CDR3 DNA sequence: TGTGCCAGCAGCGTTTGGGAAGGTCAGCCCCAGCATTTT. Protein sequence: CASSVWEGQPQHF.

This clonotype has ten or more counts. The genes are TRBV11-2 and TRBJ2-1; D possibly corresponds to TRBD2 (6 bases). CDR3 length: 15 residues. Germline CDR1 reads SGHAT; CDR2 reads FQNNGV. Trimming pared 5 bases from V and 12 bases from J, leaving 23 bases between. CDR3 DNA: TGTGCCAGCAGCCGAAGACCGGGACTCCCTCTTTTGCAGTTCTTC. This translates into CASSRRPGLPLLQFF.

This clonotype was recorded at least ten times. This chain links TRBV5-1 with TRBJ2-2, with 10 bases aligning to TRBD2. Germline CDR1 SGHRS, CDR2 YFSETQ. The CDR3 sequence is 16 residues long. Losses at the gene ends were 4 bases for V and 4 bases for J; bases not matched to a gene: 7. The CDR3 coding sequence is TGCGCCAGCAGCGGACCGGGACTAGCGCGCACCGGGGAGCTGTTTTTT. It specifies CASSGPGLARTGELFF.

This clonotype came up many times. The V call is TRBV11-2, the J call TRBJ1-4; D not resolved. The germline V gene has CDR1 SGHAT and CDR2 FQNNGV. The CDR3 has 14 residues. Trimming removed 1 base from V and 4 bases from J, with 7 bases in between. The chain's CDR3 is CASSLVQFNEKLFF. CDR3 in DNA: TGTGCCAGCAGCTTAGTCCAGTTTAATGAAAAACTGTTTTTT. The full variable domain, rest sourced from reference TRBV11-2 and TRBJ1-4, is EAGVAQSPRYKIIEKRQSVAFWCNPISGHATLYWYQQILGQGPKLLIQFQNNGVVDDSQLPKDRFSAERLKGVDSTLKIQPAKLEDSAVYLCASSLVQFNEKLFFGSGTQLSVL.

This clonotype was seen many times. The CDR3 loop reads CASSPTGQGHEQYF. Here the CDR3 DNA reads TGTGCCAGTAGTCCTACGGGACAGGGTCACGAGCAGTACTTC. The chain recombines TRBV19 with TRBJ2-7; 9 nucleotides line up with TRBD1. The CDR3 is 14 residues long. Germline CDR1 reads LNHDA; CDR2 reads SQIVND (reference sequence). Unmatched junction bases numbered 7, after V lost 5 bases and J lost 5 bases.

Details on this clonotype: This sequence is one base from a far larger clone and is likely a read error. This rearrangement joins TRBV6-1 to TRBJ2-2; D is possibly TRBD1 or TRBD2 (6 bases each). Looked up from germline, CDR1 is MNHNS and CDR2 is SASEGT. This CDR3 is built from 17 residues. Trimming cost V 10 bases and J 6 bases, with 27 bases left between them. The CDR3 DNA reads as TGTGCCACCAATGACCCAAACACAGGGAGGTATGCCGGGGAGCTGTTTTTT. Translation gives CATNDPNTGRYAGELFF.

This clonotype was seen ten or more times. The genes are TRBV28 and TRBJ1-5, with 7 bases matching TRBD1. After removal of 7 bases from V and 5 bases from J, the junction contained 14 bases not matched to a gene. Germline V gene lookup returns CDR1 MDHEN and CDR2 SYDVKM. The CDR3 covers 16 residues. CDR3 DNA sequence: TGTGCCAGCAACCAGGGGGGGTGGTTGGACGATCAGCCCCAGCATTTT. Translated, it gives CASNQGGWLDDQPQHF.

The chain has TRBV2 and TRBJ1-5; TRBD1 aligns across 9 bases. The CDR3 is 17 amino acids. The V gene end was trimmed by 3 bases and the J gene end by 10 bases; junction bases not matched to a gene: 16. CDR1 and CDR2 from the germline V gene are SNHLY and FYNNEI. CDR3 coding DNA: TGTGCCAGCAGTGAGGGAGGGGGACAGGGACCGCAATTTCCCCAGCATTTT. Its translation: CASSEGGGQGPQFPQHF.

The table lists this clonotype with many counts. The chain uses TRBV4-1 and TRBJ1-5; no reliable D call. V was clipped by 1 base and J by 7 bases, with 8 bases between them. Germline CDR1 MGHRA, CDR2 YSYEKL. This CDR3 has 13 residues. CDR3 sequence: CASSQVEEQPQHF. The CDR3 DNA reads TGCGCCAGCAGCCAAGTGGAGGAGCAGCCCCAGCATTTT.

This clonotype was counted many times. The chain couples TRBV20-1 to TRBJ1-2; maybe TRBD1 (6 bases). The ends were cut back, 1 base at V and 7 bases at J, with 19 bases in the middle. CDR3 length equals 15 residues. Germline loops: CDR1 DFQATT, CDR2 SNEGSKA (reference sequence). CDR3 protein: CSARVRQASRAGYTF. In DNA form, the CDR3 reads TGCAGTGCTAGAGTCCGACAGGCATCCAGGGCTGGCTACACCTTC.